This entry lists 21 T cell receptor beta chains sequenced from one sample in a study of regulatory T cells in long-lasting Graves disease (dated by TCRdb to about 2021). The time point label here, explained by the study, means: persistent/refractory GD, antithyroid drugs over 5 years with positive TRAb. For both TCR sequencing and RNA sequencing, RNA was extracted from PBMCs in TRIzol. Libraries were made using multiplex PCR. Sequencing was performed on an Illumina HiSeq 4000. CDR3 regions were amplified by Arm-PCR with iRepertoire HTBI primers to construct TCR beta libraries. Clones were called with MiXCR by TCRdb after fastp trimmed the public reads at Q25, and only in-frame beta chains were retained. Rows with a matching CDR3 protein are joined into one entry that keeps the most common DNA and genes. The sample has fewer than 550,000 distinct CDR3 sequences on record, around a fifth of them singletons. The top ten hold around 7% of the sample.

Sequenced here: peripheral blood mononuclear cells (PBMCs), sampled when the disease was refractory, from a patient treated with antithyroid drugs. Receptors were obtained from a female donor with Graves disease.

This clonotype was picked up many times. The gene calls are TRBV28 and TRBJ2-7, with 7 bases that match TRBD1. CDR1 and CDR2 (germline): MDHEN, SYDVKM. J was trimmed by 2 bases and V by 10 bases; bases with no gene match: 8. This CDR3 is built from 13 residues. The CDR3 sequence is CATESDRAYEQYF. The CDR3 coding sequence is TGTGCCACCGAATCCGACAGGGCCTACGAGCAGTACTTC.

A few counts support this clonotype. The chain employs TRBV19 and TRBJ1-1; 7 nucleotides align to TRBD1. Per the germline V gene, CDR1 is LNHDA and CDR2 is SQIVND (reference sequence). The CDR3 sequence is 16 residues long. V was pared by 3 bases and J by 5 bases, with 12 bases of the junction left unmatched. The CDR3 DNA follows: TGTGCCAGTAGTATGGGCCGGGACAGAAGGTATACTGAAGCTTTCTTT. Its translation is CASSMGRDRRYTEAFF.

This clonotype has a count of ten or more. V is TRBV6-1 and J is TRBJ1-1; D is undetermined. Germline-derived CDR1 and CDR2 are MNHNS and SASEGT. Trimming shortened V by 7 bases and J by 0 bases, and 24 bases separated the two germline ends. This CDR3 has 18 residues. The CDR3 nucleotides read TGTGCCAGCAATATAAGAGAGGATCTTAGGGATCTGAACACTGAAGCTTTCTTT. As protein: CASNIREDLRDLNTEAFF.

Comments on this clonotype: A much larger clone lies one base from this, so it may be a read error. The chain couples TRBV6-2 or TRBV6-3 to TRBJ1-2; the match to TRBD1 covers 8 bases. Germline loops: CDR1 MNHEY, CDR2 SVGEGT. This CDR3 contains 14 residues. CDR3 bases: TGTGTCAGCAGTGTTTTGACAGGGGAAAGAGGCTACACCTTC. This codes for CVSSVLTGERGYTF.

This clonotype was counted many times. The chain employs TRBV6-1 and TRBJ1-2; no reliable D call. CDR1 MNHNS and CDR2 SASEGT come from the germline V gene. This CDR3 region has 14 residues. The germline V and J ends were trimmed by 6 bases and 7 bases, with 18 bases remaining between them. CDR3 amino acids: CASSSPAMAGGYTF. The CDR3 region has the DNA TGTGCCAGCAGCTCGCCCGCAATGGCTGGTGGCTACACCTTC.

This chain uses TRBV6-5 with TRBJ2-5, with D perhaps matching TRBD1 (7 bases). The germline V gene encodes CDR1 MNHEY and CDR2 SVGAGI. The V gene lost 4 bases and the J gene lost 2 bases, with 20 bases spanning the gap. The CDR3 is made up of 17 amino acids. The CDR3 region is CASSFGVETGRQETQYF. CDR3 coding DNA: TGTGCCAGCAGTTTCGGTGTCGAGACAGGGAGGCAAGAGACCCAGTACTTC.

This clonotype was counted at least ten times. The chain uses TRBV28 and TRBJ2-5, with 10 bases lining up with TRBD2. Germline values: CDR1 MDHEN, CDR2 SYDVKM. V lost 5 bases, J lost 5 bases, and 14 bases stayed unmatched. CDR3 length: 17 residues. CDR3 in DNA: TGTGCCAGCAGTCGTTCCGAGGGTAGCGGGGGGAAGGAGACCCAGTACTTC. The encoded protein is CASSRSEGSGGKETQYF.

This clonotype occurred many times. The rearrangement joins TRBV5-1 to TRBJ1-4; 7 bases agree with TRBD1. CDR1 is SGHRS and CDR2 is YFSETQ in the germline V gene. The CDR3 totals 15 residues. V gave up 1 base and J gave up 7 bases; unmatched junction bases: 7. The CDR3 sequence is CASSLLAGGSEKLFF. CDR3 sequence (DNA): TGCGCCAGCAGCTTGTTGGCAGGGGGGAGTGAAAAACTGTTTTTT.

V usage is TRBV12-3 or TRBV12-4 and J usage is TRBJ2-2; unclear D gene. Trimming cost V 6 bases and J 1 base, with 9 bases left between them. The CDR3 contains 14 residues. The CDR3 nucleotides are TGTGCCAGCAGATATTCAGGGAACACCGGGGAGCTGTTTTTT. It specifies CASRYSGNTGELFF.

This clonotype has only one observation. Being one base from a much bigger clone, this may be a read error. V and J are TRBV28 and TRBJ2-5, with a weak D call TRBD2 (5 bases). From germline, CDR1 is MDHEN and CDR2 SYDVKM. This CDR3 comprises 14 residues. Here the CDR3 DNA reads TGTACCAGCAACGGGGATTTGATCCAAGAGACCCAGTACTTC. Its protein is CTSNGDLIQETQYF.

This clonotype showed up many times. The chain combines TRBV28 with TRBJ1-4; no firm D call. The CDR3 is 15 residues long. Germline CDR1 is MDHEN and CDR2 is SYDVKM. Trimming removed 5 bases at V and 0 bases at J, with 10 bases between. This CDR3 is CASSDDGTTNEKLFF. The DNA of the CDR3 is TGTGCCAGCAGTGACGACGGAACAACTAATGAAAAACTGTTTTTT.

This clonotype has at least ten counts. The chain carries TRBV5-1 and TRBJ1-5; D is perhaps TRBD1 (5 bases). There are 15 residues in the CDR3. Germline V gene sequence: CDR1 SGHRS, CDR2 YFSETQ. Trimming shortened V by 1 base and J by 5 bases, and 13 bases separated the two germline ends. Written as DNA, the CDR3 is TGCGCCAGCAGCTTGTACGGCAGAGGGGATCAGCCCCAGCATTTT. Its translation: CASSLYGRGDQPQHF.

This clonotype was seen only a few times. V gene TRBV7-9 combines with J gene TRBJ2-4; D could derive from TRBD1 or TRBD2 (7 bases each). V lost 4 bases and J lost 8, with 18 bases in between. The CDR3 runs 15 residues. Germline V gene sequence: CDR1 SEHNR, CDR2 FQNEAQ (reference sequence). The CDR3 region is CASSSLKGGTDIQYF. The CDR3 DNA is TGTGCCAGCAGCTCACTCAAGGGGGGGACAGACATTCAGTACTTC.

The table lists this clonotype with a few counts. The junction departs from germline at one end; a sequencing error may be responsible. This chain uses TRBV7-7 with TRBJ2-5; 8 nucleotides line up with TRBD1. Germline values: CDR1 SSHAT, CDR2 FNYEAQ (reference sequence). CDR3 length: 14 residues. The CDR3 sequence is CASSLDRVAETQYF. DNA for the CDR3: TGTGCTAGCAGCTTGGACAGGGTTGCGGAGACCCAGTACTTC.

This clonotype was detected a few times. The rearrangement links TRBV27 to TRBJ1-2; D is undetermined. V lost 3 bases and J lost 6, with 11 bases in between. Germline-derived CDR1 and CDR2 are MNHEY and SMNVEV (reference sequence). This CDR3 has 13 residues. CDR3 amino acids: CASSFSSGNGYTF. CDR3 bases: TGTGCCAGCAGTTTCTCCTCGGGGAATGGCTACACCTTC.

This clonotype was recorded at least ten times. J is TRBJ1-1 and V is TRBV20-1; TRBD1 is a possible D gene (6 bases). The CDR3 is 13 amino acids. CDR1 and CDR2 from the germline V gene are DFQATT and SNEGSKA (reference sequence). Between the trimmed V and J ends, which lost 3 bases and 1 base, there was a span of 9 bases. This chain's CDR3 is CSARGAENTEAFF. The CDR3 nucleotides are TGCAGTGCTAGGGGGGCGGAGAACACTGAAGCTTTCTTT.

On this clonotype: A read error may explain this, as a much larger clone is one base away. This chain uses TRBV24-1 with TRBJ2-2, with D possibly matching TRBD1 (5 bases). Per germline, CDR1 KGHDR and CDR2 SFDVKD. CDR3 size: 18 residues. V shed 2 bases and J shed 4 bases, with 19 bases lying between them. CDR3 in DNA: TGTGCCACCAGTGATTCGATGACAGCCACTACGAGCACCGGGGAGCTGTTTTTT. Translation: CATSDSMTATTSTGELFF.

The chain is built from TRBV27 and TRBJ2-2; no reliable D call. Germline-derived CDR1 and CDR2 are MNHEY and SMNVEV (reference sequence). This CDR3 has 14 amino acids. V was clipped by 5 bases and J by 0 bases, with 7 bases between them. CDR3 residues: CASSTPANTGELFF. In nucleotides, the CDR3 is TGTGCCAGCAGTACACCCGCGAACACCGGGGAGCTGTTTTTT.

This rearrangement joins TRBV10-3 to TRBJ1-6; a possible D gene is TRBD1 (5 bases). V gave up 6 bases and J gave up 5 bases, with 14 bases separating them. The CDR3 runs to 15 residues. From germline, CDR1 is ENHRY and CDR2 SYGVKD. CDR3 DNA: TGTGCCATCAGCCCAAGGGACGCCAATAATTCACCCCTCCACTTT. This gives the protein CAISPRDANNSPLHF.

This clonotype occurred a few times. The V and J genes are TRBV4-2 and TRBJ1-4; D gene ambiguous. The CDR3 has 16 amino acids. Looked up from germline, CDR1 is LGHNA and CDR2 is YNFKEQ. Trimming stripped 4 bases from V and 4 bases from J, with 16 bases between. Here the CDR3 reads CASSRPGGGSNEKLFF. As DNA, the CDR3 is TGTGCCAGCAGCCGCCCTGGAGGAGGGAGTAATGAAAAACTGTTTTTT.

This clonotype was detected many times. The CDR3 reads CASSYQGQTGYTF. The CDR3, as DNA: TGTGCCAGCAGTTACCAGGGACAGACAGGCTACACCTTC. The chain uses TRBV6-5 and TRBJ1-2, with 7 bases fitting TRBD1. The CDR3 runs to 13 residues. Germline values: CDR1 MNHEY, CDR2 SVGAGI. After removal of 2 bases from V and 8 bases from J, the junction contained 5 bases not matched to a gene.